One sample yielded the 7 T cell receptor beta chains listed below, sequenced in a study of OX40 agonist ivuxolimab in advanced cancers. Libraries were prepared by immunoSEQ multiplex PCR; TCRdb keeps only in-frame clonotypes and omits some of them. The sample has 40,000 to 60,000 clones, 85% to 90% seen once; the top ten hold 11%. The sample in question was CD4+ or CD8+ T cells sorted from blood, obtained in a trial of the OX40 agonist ivuxolimab. These receptors all come from an adult with an advanced solid tumor such as melanoma, head and neck, liver or kidney cancer.

The CDR3 spells CASSDNRGTEAFF. CDR3 DNA sequence: TGTGCCAGCAGTGATAACAGAGGGACTGAAGCTTTCTTT. The chain is built from TRBV6-1 and TRBJ1-1; D is unclear. The CDR3 has 13 amino acids. Between the trimmed V and J ends, which lost 3 bases and 5 bases, there was a span of 10 bases. Germline V CDR1 and CDR2: MNHNS, SASEGT.

This sequence joins TRBV15 and TRBJ2-7, with D perhaps matching TRBD1 or TRBD2 (5 bases each). V lost 0 bases to trimming and J lost 1 base, with 7 bases between them. CDR3 length: 14 residues. The germline CDR1 and CDR2 sequences are LNHNV and YYDKDF (reference sequence). This chain's CDR3 is CATSRERGSYEQYF. CDR3 DNA: TGTGCCACCAGCAGAGAGAGGGGATCCTACGAGCAGTACTTC.

The chain uses TRBV7-9 and TRBJ2-1, with 11 bases lining up with TRBD2. V was clipped by 5 bases and J by 4 bases; unmatched bases: 4. The germline CDR1 and CDR2 sequences are SEHNR and FQNEAQ (reference sequence). The CDR3 has 15 amino acids. The CDR3 DNA sequence: TGTGCCAGCAGCACTAGCGGGGGATTATACAATGAGCAGTTCTTC. Translating it yields CASSTSGGLYNEQFF. Looking up the rest from reference TRBV7-9 and TRBJ2-1 gives the full variable domain: DTGVSQNPRHKITKRGQNVTFRCDPISEHNRLYWYRQTLGQGPEFLTYFQNEAQLEKSRLLSDRFSAERPKGSFSTLEIQRTEQGDSAMYLCASSTSGGLYNEQFFGPGTRLTVL.

The chain links TRBV7-9 to TRBJ1-4, with TRBD1 identical over 7 bases. Germline CDR1 reads SEHNR; CDR2 reads FQNEAQ (reference sequence). The CDR3 is 14 amino acids. V dropped 1 base and J dropped 8; count of bases not matched to a gene: 4. DNA for the CDR3: TGTGCCAGCAGCTTAGGGCAGGGGGAGGAAAAACTGTTTTTT. The encoded protein is CASSLGQGEEKLFF.

This rearrangement joins TRBV19 to TRBJ1-5; D is unresolved. Germline V lookup: CDR1 LNHDA, CDR2 SQIVND (reference sequence). This CDR3 has 13 residues. V lost 2 bases and J lost 3, with 5 bases in between. CDR3 sequence (DNA): TGTGCCAGTAGTATATATGCCAATCAGCCCCAGCATTTT. Protein: CASSIYANQPQHF. The complete variable domain, with remaining parts taken from reference TRBV19 and TRBJ1-5, reads DGGITQSPKYLFRKEGQNVTLSCEQNLNHDAMYWYRQDPGQGLRLIYYSQIVNDFQKGDIAEGYSVSREKKESFPLTVTSAQKNPTAFYLCASSIYANQPQHFGDGTRLSIL.

V gene TRBV5-1 combines with J gene TRBJ1-1, with 7 nucleotides matching TRBD1. Germline-derived CDR1 and CDR2 are SGHRS and YFSETQ. V was clipped by 2 bases and J by 3 bases; unmatched bases: 1. The CDR3 is 13 amino acids. DNA for the CDR3: TGCGCCAGCAGCTTTCAGGGGGACACTGAAGCTTTCTTT. Its translation is CASSFQGDTEAFF. The full variable domain, its missing parts supplied by reference TRBV5-1 and TRBJ1-1, is KAGVTQTPRYLIKTRGQQVTLSCSPISGHRSVSWYQQTPGQGLQFLFEYFSETQRNKGNFPGRFSGRQFSNSRSEMNVSTLELGDSALYLCASSFQGDTEAFFGQGTRLTVV.

The chain is built from TRBV7-2 and TRBJ1-4; a possible D gene is TRBD1 (6 bases). V was trimmed by 2 bases and J by 0 bases, leaving 13 bases between them. Germline CDR1 is SGHTA and CDR2 is FQGNSA. CDR3 length equals 17 residues. The CDR3 DNA is TGTGCCAGCAGCTTAACCGGGGGGCTCGCAACTAATGAAAAACTGTTTTTT. Its translation is CASSLTGGLATNEKLFF.